The 24 T cell receptor beta chains given below trace back to one sample, sequenced in a study of vaccination and CD4 T cells after COVID-19. Treatment meaning: roughly 10-day PBMC culture with coronavirus spike peptide pools or control peptides (ViraFEST assay). The study sequenced cultured CD4+ T cell DNA using the Oncomine TCR Beta short-read assay. TCRdb redid the calling of the PCR reads with MiXCR, one entry per CDR3 protein. The table records tens of thousands of distinct CDR3 sequences, 67% of them present only once. Their target antigens are unknown. Source: CD4+ T cells from blood, cultured in vitro, taken after SARS-CoV-2 vaccination. All receptors derive from a human donor who received a COVID-19 vaccine.

The gene calls are TRBV27 and TRBJ2-7; 7 bases fit TRBD1. This CDR3 is built from 15 residues. CDR1 and CDR2 (germline): MNHEY, SMNVEV (reference sequence). The trim removed 4 bases at V and 0 bases at J, leaving 6 bases unmatched. CDR3 loop: CASSSPGGRSYEQYF. The DNA of the CDR3 is TGTGCCAGCAGTTCACCAGGGGGTCGCTCCTACGAGCAGTACTTC.

This clonotype appeared a few times. The CDR3 protein is CASSRIPAVGTQYF. As DNA, the CDR3 is TGTGCCAGCAGTCGTATTCCCGCAGTAGGCACGCAGTATTTT. The chain couples TRBV6-4 to TRBJ2-3; D is unresolved. Germline values: CDR1 MRHNA, CDR2 SNTAGT. The length of the CDR3 is 14 residues. Trimming shortened V by 5 bases and J by 9 bases, and 18 bases separated the two germline ends.

This rearrangement joins TRBV12-3 or TRBV12-4 to TRBJ1-1; D unclear. Deletions cut 2 bases from V and 6 bases from J, with 10 bases between. The CDR3 sequence is 13 residues long. CDR3 nucleotides: TGTGCCAGCAGTTTAATGGCTGAGTCTGAAGCTTTCTTT. It translates to CASSLMAESEAFF.

The rearrangement uses TRBV20-1 and TRBJ1-1; D not resolved. Trimming removed 3 bases from V and 6 bases from J, with 20 bases in between. The CDR3 has 15 amino acids. The V gene's germline CDR1 is DFQATT and CDR2 SNEGSKA (reference sequence). CDR3 in DNA: TGCAGTGCTAGTCGCCCGGGCCCGGAGATGGCTGAAGCTTTCTTT. Translation gives CSASRPGPEMAEAFF.

This clonotype was recorded once. The J gene is TRBJ1-1, the V gene TRBV6-1, with unresolved D. Deletions cut 5 bases from V and 3 bases from J, with 10 bases between. Germline CDR1 reads MNHNS; CDR2 reads SASEGT. This CDR3 comprises 13 residues. In DNA form, the CDR3 reads TGTGCCAGCAGTCACAGCCCGGACACTGAAGCTTTCTTT. This encodes CASSHSPDTEAFF.

The rearrangement joins TRBV11-3 to TRBJ2-3, with unresolved D. The CDR3 covers 13 residues. Germline CDR1 and CDR2: SGHNT and YENEEA. Trimming removed 5 bases at V and 6 bases at J, with 12 bases between. The CDR3 here is CASSVAPLDTQYF. In DNA form, the CDR3 reads TGTGCCAGCAGCGTAGCTCCGCTCGATACGCAGTATTTT. Drawing the rest from reference TRBV11-3 and TRBJ2-3, the complete variable domain is EAGVVQSPRYKIIEKKQPVAFWCNPISGHNTLYWYLQNLGQGPELLIRYENEEAVDDSQLPKDRFSAERLKGVDSTLKIQPAELGDSAVYLCASSVAPLDTQYFGPGTRLTVL.

This rearrangement joins TRBV18 to TRBJ1-5; TRBD1 aligns across 12 bases. The CDR3 has 16 amino acids. With V trimmed by 1 base and J by 5 bases, 3 bases remained unmatched. Germline V gene data show CDR1 as KGHSH and CDR2 as LQKENI. In DNA form, the CDR3 reads TGTGCCAGCTCACCACGGGACAGGGGGCCATATCAGCCCCAGCATTTT. Translation: CASSPRDRGPYQPQHF.

This clonotype was seen more than once but under ten times. V gene TRBV7-2 combines with J gene TRBJ2-3; 7 bases line up with TRBD2. Per the germline V gene, CDR1 is SGHTA and CDR2 is FQGNSA. This CDR3 is built from 17 residues. With 2 bases clipped from V and 1 base from J, the junction kept 9 bases outside the gene matches. CDR3 bases: TGTGCCAGCAGCTTAAACTTCGTGGCGGGGGGCACAGATACGCAGTATTTT. Its translation is CASSLNFVAGGTDTQYF.

The chain is built from TRBV5-1 and TRBJ2-5; tentative D call: TRBD2 (7 bases). Germline CDR1 is SGHRS and CDR2 is YFSETQ. V shed 4 bases and J shed 4 bases, with 14 bases lying between them. This CDR3 contains 14 residues. CDR3 protein: CASSASGGPETQYF. The DNA for the CDR3 is TGCGCCAGCAGCGCCTCGGGGGGCCCAGAGACCCAGTACTTC.

The V and J genes are TRBV20-1 and TRBJ2-5, with D perhaps TRBD2 (6 bases). Germline CDR1 is DFQATT and CDR2 is SNEGSKA (reference sequence). Trimming took off 2 bases at V and 5 bases at J, with 6 bases between the two ends. This CDR3 region has 11 residues. Written as DNA, the CDR3 is TGCAGTGCTAGACGGGGGGAGACCCAGTACTTC. The encoded protein is CSARRGETQYF.

This clonotype has a handful of counts. The chain uses TRBV6-2 or TRBV6-3 and TRBJ2-3; the D gene is possibly TRBD2 (5 bases). Germline assignment: CDR1 MNHEY and CDR2 SVGEGT. The CDR3 has 15 amino acids. The germline V and J ends were trimmed by 2 bases and 2 bases, with 11 bases remaining between them. The chain's CDR3 is CASSYMERDTDTQYF. The CDR3, as DNA: TGTGCCAGCAGTTACATGGAGAGGGACACAGATACGCAGTATTTT.

Concerning this clonotype: Germline and junction disagree at one end, which may indicate a read error. The V gene is TRBV20-1, the J gene TRBJ2-3; TRBD2 matches at 7 bases. The CDR3 consists of 14 residues. The germline V gene encodes CDR1 DFQATT and CDR2 SNEGSKA (reference sequence). The CDR3 DNA reads as TGCAGTGTTAGAGCGGGGACTAGCACAGATACGCAGTATTTT. It codes for CSVRAGTSTDTQYF.

V and J are TRBV2 and TRBJ1-5, with D possibly being TRBD1 (5 bases). The CDR3 is 18 amino acids. V shed 6 bases and J shed 3 bases, with 24 bases lying between them. Germline V CDR1 and CDR2: SNHLY, FYNNEI. CDR3 protein: CASRAARGLRAVNQPQHF. DNA of the CDR3: TGTGCCAGCAGGGCGGCGAGGGGACTCCGGGCGGTCAATCAGCCCCAGCATTTT. Full variable domain (missing parts from reference TRBV2 and TRBJ1-5): EPEVTQTPSHQVTQMGQEVILRCVPISNHLYFYWYRQILGQKVEFLVSFYNNEISEKSEIFDDQFSVERPDGSNFTLKIRSTKLEDSAMYFCASRAARGLRAVNQPQHFGDGTRLSIL.

The chain carries TRBV6-1 and TRBJ1-5, with 7 positions matching TRBD1. The CDR3 length is 15 residues. Germline lookup yields CDR1 MNHNS and CDR2 SASEGT. The trim removed 7 bases at V and 4 bases at J, leaving 10 bases unmatched. The CDR3 loop reads CASMHRQGQNQPQHF. CDR3 bases: TGTGCCAGCATGCACCGACAGGGCCAGAATCAGCCCCAGCATTTT.

The rearrangement uses TRBV6-5 and TRBJ1-2; the match to TRBD1 covers 7 bases. The germline V gene encodes CDR1 MNHEY and CDR2 SVGAGI. The junction had 5 bases not matched to a gene; V was cut back by 2 bases and J by 2 bases. CDR3 length: 15 residues. The CDR3 nucleotides are TGTGCCAGCAGTTACGGGGCAGGGGGAAACTATGGCTACACCTTC. This translates into CASSYGAGGNYGYTF.

J is TRBJ1-5 and V is TRBV11-3, with 7 bases lining up with TRBD1. The CDR3 is 13 residues long. Germline trimming cut 8 bases from V and 2 bases from J; bases unmatched to any gene: 3. Germline assignment: CDR1 SGHNT and CDR2 YENEEA. CDR3 coding DNA: TGTGCCAGCCGACAGGGAGGCAATCAGCCCCAGCATTTT. Translating it yields CASRQGGNQPQHF.

The chain carries TRBV6-5 and TRBJ2-4, with D tentatively TRBD2 (5 bases). V was pared by 4 bases and J by 6 bases, with 13 bases between. The CDR3 loop spans 14 amino acids. Germline V gene lookup returns CDR1 MNHEY and CDR2 SVGAGI. The CDR3 nucleotides are TGTGCCAGCAGTTCACAGTCTCGGGGAAACATTCAGTACTTC. It encodes CASSSQSRGNIQYF.

The rearrangement links TRBV2 to TRBJ2-3; maybe TRBD2 (5 bases). The germline gives CDR1 SNHLY, CDR2 FYNNEI. The V gene lost 1 base and the J gene lost 6 bases, with 11 bases spanning the gap. The CDR3 sequence is 14 residues long. Written as DNA, the CDR3 is TGTGCCAGCAGTGAAGAAGGACCGGGGGATACGCAGTATTTT. Protein: CASSEEGPGDTQYF.

A few counts support this clonotype. The chain joins TRBV7-6 to TRBJ1-6, with D possibly TRBD1 on 5 matching bases. Germline V gene lookup returns CDR1 SGHVS and CDR2 FNYEAQ. The CDR3 sequence is 14 residues long. Trimming left V 5 bases short and J 10 bases short, with 15 bases between. The CDR3 is CASSLSTGDSPLHF. In nucleotides, the CDR3 is TGTGCCAGCAGCCTTAGCACGGGGGACTCACCCCTCCACTTT. Looking up the rest from reference TRBV7-6 and TRBJ1-6 gives the full variable domain: GAGVSQSPRYKVTKRGQDVALRCDPISGHVSLYWYRQALGQGPEFLTYFNYEAQQDKSGLPNDRFSAERPEGSISTLTIQRTEQRDSAMYRCASSLSTGDSPLHFGNGTRLTVT.

This sequence joins TRBV6-1 and TRBJ1-5; possible D gene TRBD1, 5 bases. Germline lookup yields CDR1 MNHNS and CDR2 SASEGT. The CDR3 consists of 17 residues. V lost 1 base, J lost 3 bases, and 16 bases lay in between. The CDR3 DNA is TGTGCCAGCAGTGAAGAGGAGACAGCCCTATACAATCAGCCCCAGCATTTT. Protein product: CASSEEETALYNQPQHF.

J is TRBJ1-5 and V is TRBV2; 7 bases match TRBD1. Germline trimming cut 6 bases from V and 3 bases from J; bases unmatched to any gene: 11. From germline, CDR1 is SNHLY and CDR2 FYNNEI. The CDR3 loop spans 16 amino acids. CDR3 nucleotides: TGTGCCAGCAGCCAGAGACAGGGCCACTACAATCAGCCCCAGCATTTT. Its protein is CASSQRQGHYNQPQHF.

CDR3 amino acids: CASSFRPEYGYTF. DNA of the CDR3: TGTGCCAGCAGTTTTAGGCCCGAGTATGGCTACACCTTC. This rearrangement joins TRBV27 to TRBJ1-2; D is unclear. The CDR3 has 13 amino acids. Per germline, CDR1 MNHEY and CDR2 SMNVEV (reference sequence). V was shortened by 3 bases and J by 5 bases, with 10 bases between the two germline ends.

V is TRBV12-3 or TRBV12-4 and J is TRBJ1-4; TRBD1 aligns across 7 bases. The CDR3 is 15 amino acids. The V gene end was trimmed by 3 bases and the J gene end by 7 bases; junction bases not matched to a gene: 8. CDR3 sequence (DNA): TGTGCCAGCAGTTTCAATACAGGGGAGGGTGAAAAACTGTTTTTT. This encodes CASSFNTGEGEKLFF.

This chain joins TRBV7-8 and TRBJ2-7; D unresolved. The CDR3 totals 13 residues. Per germline, CDR1 SGHVS and CDR2 FQNEAQ. With 5 bases removed from V and 2 bases from J, the gap between germline ends came to 10 bases. The CDR3 sequence: CASSPGWAYEQYF. CDR3 DNA sequence: TGTGCCAGCAGCCCCGGCTGGGCCTACGAGCAGTACTTC.